This TCR beta chain was retrieved from a study of cytomegalovirus exposure and HLA in healthy donors (dated by TCRdb to 2017 to 2019). Notes on the research overall: An earlier analysis of a few hundred of the donors reported approximately 280 Gb of sequence data and 117 million unique TCR beta sequences obtained from some 170 million T cells. The study profiled the T cell repertoires of 500 to 800 subjects by immunosequencing and related them to cytomegalovirus serostatus. Four to six DR-DQ haplotypes were handled as single units for association and clustering, since linkage in the cohort was strong. A later genetic analysis used genome-wide SNP genotypes for about three fifths of the 666 donors, treating that subset as a discovery cohort. The later analysis used no new phenotypic data to find candidate immune exposures, relying instead on TCR beta sequences and their occurrence across donors. Class I and class II HLA loci were covered by the typing at four-digit resolution. Donor age, sex, ethnicity and CMV serostatus were collected together with the repertoire data. An early release that covered fewer than 750 HLA-typed donors contained 300 to 350 gigabases of sequencing data and about 84 million unique TCR sequences. The study combined high-throughput TCR immunosequencing, statistical association of individual TCRs with disease status, and machine learning to predict cytomegalovirus infection status. Every repertoire in the discovery cohort had been generated on one and the same sequencing platform. The genetic ancestry cluster associated with self-reported Caucasian donors included roughly 84% of the 398 genotyped donors. Besides the first cohort of around 700 subjects, a separate validation cohort made up of over 100 different subjects was used. The study aimed to test whether cataloging public T cell receptors could reveal signatures of past pathogen exposure. Across approximately 420 genotyped donors of the cohort, an average of 235,054 unique TCR beta nucleotide sequences per donor were sequenced, and approximately 19% of those sequences were non-productive. To decide whether each TCR beta V gene segment behaved as functional or pseudogenic, an earlier analysis of 587 of the donors relied on high-throughput TCR beta sequencing. Typing coverage varied by locus: roughly 629-630 donors for A, B, C, DRB1 and DQB1; 500 to 550 for DQA1; more than 600 for DPA1; 450 to 480 for DPB1. A later analysis re-examined previously published TCR beta repertoires from over 500 donors and added high-resolution HLA genotyping to investigate patterns of TCR occurrence.

CDR1 and CDR2 (GTSNPN, SVGIG) derive from the germline V gene (reference sequence). V and J lose 8 bases and 5 bases, and a span of 14 bases separates them. The CDR3 measures 12 amino acids from cysteine to phenylalanine. The entry retains the CDR3 DNA only, 36 bases that are in frame from base 1. The library was made by the immunoSEQ multiplex PCR assay. For the multiplex PCR, a mixture combining 60 forward primers for TCR Vbeta segments and 13 reverse primers for TCR Jbeta segments was used. A multiplex PCR assay on genomic DNA amplified the CDR3 region of rearranged TCR beta genes. The Illumina HiSeq System was used to sequence the amplified TCR beta libraries as 87-base-pair reads. The published analysis was carried out like this. Across the 666 repertoires, a later analysis counted some 80 million unique TCR beta chains, roughly 11 million of which were shared by at least two donors. Raw reads were error-corrected and collapsed into unique sequences by a nearest-neighbor algorithm in which closely related sequences were merged to remove PCR and sequencing errors. To assign V, D and J gene segments, CDR3 sequences were aligned to IMGT reference sequences. For a sequence to be retained, a match of at least six nucleotides was required to both a V gene segment and a J gene segment. Rearrangements were called productive when the CDR3 lacked stop codons and stayed in frame with V and J; all others were non-productive. Following IMGT convention, CDR3 was defined as the stretch from the second conserved V-encoded cysteine up to the conserved J-encoded phenylalanine. In an earlier analysis of around 600 of the donors, sequences lacking an unambiguous match to a single V gene segment were excluded. In an earlier analysis of 450 to 750 of the donors, a V segment was called functional when productive rearrangements were above 56.7%, and segregating when the standard deviation between donors exceeded 5%. A statistical classification framework was built to diagnose cytomegalovirus status from the catalog of TCR beta chain sequences. In a later analysis, TCR nucleotide sequences were compared against IMGT/GENE-DB human TR gene sequences so that V and J genes could be assigned. The TCRdist pipeline was used in a later analysis to assign CDR3 sequences and most-parsimonious VDJ recombination scenarios. In a later analysis, every TCR beta chain was defined by the combination of its CDR3 amino acid sequence and its V-gene family, and reads without a unique V-gene family were dropped. To address suspected cross-contamination and a sequencing artifact, a later analysis removed several hundred highly shared, low-generation-probability nucleotide sequences. A later analysis calculated a clonal expansion index for each public chain from normalized within-repertoire ranks of inferred template counts. A later analysis computed generation probabilities with a VDJ recombination model fitted to out-of-frame rearrangements, and checked the results against IGoR. In a later analysis, hypergeometric tests were used to score TCR-TCR, TCR-HLA and TCR-CMV co-occurrence, with a repertoire-size bias correction applied to TCR pairs. False discovery rates were estimated in a later analysis by permuting HLA or CMV assignments 20 times. In a later analysis, co-occurring TCRs were grouped with DBSCAN, and TCRdist sequence similarity was added when clustering was performed within HLA-allele-positive subsets. Repertoires with fewer than 30,000 or more than 120,000 public chains were left out of co-occurrence clustering, as were five repertoires with anomalous nucleotide sharing. TCRdb's version of the immuneACCESS table is confined to in-frame rearrangements and falls short of the full clone set. An unresolved V gene accounts for under half of the shortfall where checked; the remainder is of unknown origin. Clone size and V and J calls were adopted from that table, with D and trimming inferred from the DNA. Present in this sample are under 300,000 clones, about 80% of which were seen just once. In total, the top ten clones hold 7% to 9% of the sample.

The cohort comprised 550 to 700 healthy bone marrow donors. All cohort members were sampled while nominally healthy, although unrecorded immune exposures were likely present. The donor was CMV seropositive and was included in the group of approximately 310 seropositive cohort members. Every donor gave a peripheral blood sample, and the peripheral blood mononuclear cells from that sample were used for TCR beta sequencing. Genomic DNA was extracted from the blood cell samples with the Qiagen DNeasy Blood Extraction Kit. With respect to this clone: Its antigen target is currently unknown. No qualities accompany the bases; no much larger clone lies one base away.

The paper's findings and limits, for the study overall: Because the 87-base-pair reads could not distinguish some IMGT-functional V segments, including TRBV6-2 and TRBV6-3, those segments were excluded. While some public TCRs were present in many individuals, most TCR sequences turned up only very rarely across donors. Assigning TCR associations to individual alleles was difficult when HLA alleles, especially DR and DQ, strongly co-occurred. A later analysis found that most CMV-associated TCR beta chains appeared HLA-restricted, with HLA associations seemingly driven largely by CMV exposure. A few of the identified cytomegalovirus-associated TCR beta chains were confirmed in vitro to be specific for cytomegalovirus antigens. The sequencing pipeline was judged likely to have produced a cluster of highly shared sequence variants as a technical artifact. A later analysis associated 15,000 to 20,000 TCR beta sequences with specific HLA alleles at a false discovery rate of 0.05. The study listed 164 TCR beta chains as associated with cytomegalovirus. Presence/absence analyses assumed roughly uniform sequencing depth across donors, an assumption that may not hold. CMV serostatus was the only immune exposure information available for the cohort. Because counts were too low, more than 15 rarely observed V segments, including chromosome 9 orphons, were left out of the earlier analysis of 587 of the donors. Because HLA typing was missing for some donors at each locus, association tests included only the typed subset. A later analysis found that HLA-associated TCR beta chains were more clonally expanded and had lower generation probabilities than equally common non-associated chains. Cytomegalovirus status was reported to be diagnosed by the classifier with high specificity and sensitivity in both the original and validation cohorts. This cohort had only TCR beta chains sequenced, and the lack of alpha or paired-chain data limited which features could be detected. A later genetic analysis reported fewer N-insertions in productive TCRs among donors in an Asian-associated ancestry cluster than the roughly 690-donor mean. A later analysis reported that several top co-occurrence clusters appeared linked to parvovirus B19, influenza, CMV and Epstein-Barr virus. A further reported finding was that TCR beta sequences accurately predicted the HLA-A and HLA-B alleles for most subjects in the first cohort. The authors suggested that the approach could potentially be extended to other disease states and immunological phenotypes. V-gene and J-gene trimming of TCR beta chains was associated with a missense DCLRE1C variant in a later genetic analysis, and the association was replicated in an independent cohort. In an earlier analysis of about 600 of the donors, most TCR beta V segments appeared in productive rearrangements about 90% or about 30% of the time, broadly matching IMGT annotations. According to a later analysis, TCR association rates differed among HLA loci, with DRB1 alleles showing the most associated TCRs and HLA-C alleles showing the fewest. Linkage disequilibrium might explain the correlated functional status among segregating V segments, but an unknown experimental factor could not be ruled out.

This clonotype was obtained from a woman in her sixties or seventies in good health and CMV-seropositive. The sequence links TRBV30 to TRBJ2-3, with a weak D call of TRBD2 (6 bases match). The sample comprised PBMCs. In nucleotides, the sequence is TGTGCCCAAAGCGGGCAGGTAGATACGCAGTATTTT. This codes for CAQSGQVDTQYF.